The 30 T cell receptor beta chains below all came from one sample that was sequenced in a study of T-cell reconstitution after alpha-beta-depleted transplantation in children. Preparation of the TCRbeta library was carried out with unique molecular identifiers. From the PCR reads, TCRdb called clonotypes with MiXCR, one entry per CDR3 protein. The table shows 600,000 to 700,000 distinct CDR3 sequences, with over 15% occurring only once. Sequencing was performed on PBMCs from the stem cell graft donor, taken from the stem cell graft. The receptor source for this set is a human donor who donated a stem cell graft to a child with acute myeloid leukemia.

At least ten counts were recorded for this clonotype. The chain uses TRBV29-1 and TRBJ2-7, with D perhaps assigned TRBD1 or TRBD2 (7 bases each). The CDR3 is made up of 15 amino acids. Germline V gives CDR1 SQVTM, CDR2 ANQGSEA. Trimming left V 3 bases short and J 5 bases short, with 20 bases between. The CDR3 region has the DNA TGCAGCGTTGAGACTCTACAGGGGAGGGTTGACGAGCAGTACTTC. Its translation: CSVETLQGRVDEQYF.

In this sample, this clonotype turned up many times. The chain joins TRBV27 to TRBJ2-7, with D perhaps TRBD1 (6 bases). Germline V gene data show CDR1 as MNHEY and CDR2 as SMNVEV (reference sequence). Trimming took 5 bases from V and 2 from J, leaving 13 bases between them. This CDR3 is built from 14 residues. The CDR3 sequence: CASSKTGGPYEQYF. CDR3 nucleotide sequence: TGTGCCAGCAGTAAGACAGGAGGACCCTACGAGCAGTACTTC.

The rearrangement links TRBV12-3 or TRBV12-4 to TRBJ2-7; possibly TRBD1 for D (5 bases). This CDR3 has 12 amino acids. This CDR3 reads CACSLAGYEQYV. The CDR3 DNA reads as TGTGCCTGCAGTTTGGCAGGGTATGAGCAGTACGTC.

This clonotype came up a few times. The chain combines TRBV27 with TRBJ1-1; 9 bases line up with TRBD1. In germline, CDR1 is MNHEY, CDR2 SMNVEV (reference sequence). Losses at the gene ends were 3 bases for V and 5 bases for J; bases not matched to a gene: 10. The CDR3 is 16 amino acids. The CDR3 is CASSLGEQGAMTEAFF. The CDR3 nucleotides are TGTGCCAGCAGTTTGGGCGAACAGGGGGCGATGACTGAAGCTTTCTTT.

This clonotype has a count of ten or more. The chain joins TRBV20-1 to TRBJ2-2; D gene ambiguous. Germline loops: CDR1 DFQATT, CDR2 SNEGSKA (reference sequence). Trimming shortened V by 1 base and J by 3 bases, and 6 bases separated the two germline ends. CDR3 length: 13 amino acids. CDR3 loop: CSARGRDTGELFF. The CDR3, as DNA: TGCAGTGCTAGAGGCAGAGACACCGGGGAGCTGTTTTTT.

The rearrangement uses TRBV20-1 and TRBJ1-5; 7 positions match TRBD1. The CDR3 has 14 residues. Germline CDR1 and CDR2: DFQATT and SNEGSKA (reference sequence). Losses at the gene ends were 0 bases for V and 7 bases for J; bases not matched to a gene: 6. This CDR3 is CSAREQGNAQPQHF. CDR3 nucleotides: TGCAGTGCTAGAGAACAGGGGAATGCGCAGCCCCAGCATTTT.

This clonotype was detected ten times or more. The chain recombines TRBV5-1 with TRBJ1-1; no reliable D call. Germline assignment: CDR1 SGHRS and CDR2 YFSETQ. Deletions cut 4 bases from V and 1 base from J, with 11 bases between. This CDR3 contains 14 residues. DNA for the CDR3: TGCGCCAGCAGCCAAGATGGAAAGAACACTGAAGCTTTCTTT. Amino acid sequence: CASSQDGKNTEAFF.

This clonotype was counted a few times. This chain joins TRBV12-3 or TRBV12-4 and TRBJ2-3, with D unclear. V shed 3 bases and J shed 0 bases, with 13 bases lying between them. This CDR3 has 16 amino acids. The CDR3 loop is CASSFYPDTSTDTQYF. The CDR3, as DNA: TGTGCCAGCAGTTTTTATCCAGATACTAGCACAGATACGCAGTATTTT.

This clonotype was seen many times. The chain couples TRBV20-1 to TRBJ1-2, with D maybe TRBD1 (6 bases). Germline lookup yields CDR1 DFQATT and CDR2 SNEGSKA (reference sequence). CDR3 length: 13 residues. Trimming stripped 1 base from V and 3 bases from J, with 9 bases between. The CDR3, as DNA: TGCAGTGCTAGAGGGACAGAAGACTATGGCTACACCTTC. The encoded protein is CSARGTEDYGYTF.

This clonotype was observed at least ten times. The chain employs TRBV15 and TRBJ2-1; 7 nucleotides line up with TRBD2. Germline V CDR1 and CDR2: LNHNV, YYDKDF (reference sequence). V dropped 0 bases and J dropped 6; count of bases not matched to a gene: 8. The CDR3 length is 16 residues. Here the CDR3 DNA reads TGTGCCACCAGCAGAGATAGATTGGGGGGGATCAATGAGCAGTTCTTC. It translates to CATSRDRLGGINEQFF.

This clonotype appeared a few times. The V gene is TRBV20-1, the J gene TRBJ2-7; tentatively, D is TRBD1 (6 bases). The CDR3 has 14 amino acids. In germline, CDR1 is DFQATT, CDR2 SNEGSKA (reference sequence). The V and J ends lost 5 bases and 1 base respectively, with 15 bases between them. The CDR3 protein is CSAAQGGSSYEQYF. DNA of the CDR3: TGCAGTGCTGCCCAAGGGGGTTCATCCTACGAGCAGTACTTC.

Ten or more counts support this clonotype. The genes are TRBV12-3 or TRBV12-4 and TRBJ1-2; D is possibly TRBD1 (6 bases). Trimming pared 6 bases from V and 5 bases from J, leaving 13 bases between. This CDR3 comprises 13 residues. This chain's CDR3 is CASRSDSGYGYTF. The CDR3 DNA reads as TGTGCCAGCAGATCGGACAGCGGGTATGGCTACACCTTC.

The genes are TRBV6-5 and TRBJ2-7; a possible D gene is TRBD1 (5 bases). The germline V gene encodes CDR1 MNHEY and CDR2 SVGAGI. CDR3 length equals 16 residues. The V end lost 2 bases, the J end lost 2 bases, and 16 bases lay between the germline ends. The CDR3 bases are TGTGCCAGCAGTTACAGTCCAGGAGACAGCCCCTACGAGCAGTACTTC. This gives the protein CASSYSPGDSPYEQYF.

J is TRBJ2-7 and V is TRBV20-1, with D perhaps matching TRBD1 (7 bases). Germline V gene sequence: CDR1 DFQATT, CDR2 SNEGSKA (reference sequence). The V end was cut by 2 bases, the J end by 5 bases, with 16 bases between. This CDR3 is 14 amino acids long. The CDR3 region has the DNA TGCAGTGCTAGAACCCAACAGGGGAGGAACGAGCAGTACGTC. It codes for CSARTQQGRNEQYV.

This clonotype was counted at least ten times. The chain uses TRBV20-1 and TRBJ1-5; D unresolved. V was clipped by 1 base and J by 7 bases, with 11 bases between them. The CDR3 loop spans 13 amino acids. The germline V gene has CDR1 DFQATT and CDR2 SNEGSKA (reference sequence). CDR3 region: CSARAQIGQPQHF. CDR3 bases: TGCAGTGCTAGAGCTCAAATCGGGCAGCCCCAGCATTTT.

This clonotype was seen only a few times. This chain connects TRBV11-2 to TRBJ2-3; TRBD2 matches 12 bases. Losses at the gene ends were 5 bases for V and 4 bases for J; bases not matched to a gene: 13. Germline V gene lookup returns CDR1 SGHAT and CDR2 FQNNGV. The CDR3 spans 18 residues. The CDR3 reads CASSQQASGGASADTQYF. Written as DNA, the CDR3 is TGTGCCAGCAGCCAACAAGCTAGCGGGGGGGCTTCGGCAGATACGCAGTATTTT. Filled out from reference TRBV11-2 and TRBJ2-3, the complete variable domain reads EAGVAQSPRYKIIEKRQSVAFWCNPISGHATLYWYQQILGQGPKLLIQFQNNGVVDDSQLPKDRFSAERLKGVDSTLKIQPAKLEDSAVYLCASSQQASGGASADTQYFGPGTRLTVL.

The chain carries TRBV5-1 and TRBJ2-1, with D perhaps TRBD2 (5 bases). Germline loops: CDR1 SGHRS, CDR2 YFSETQ. Trimming cost V 2 bases and J 8 bases, with 14 bases left between them. The CDR3 runs 14 residues. The CDR3 protein is CASSLEGSGDEQFF. In DNA form, the CDR3 reads TGCGCCAGCAGCTTAGAGGGTTCGGGCGATGAGCAGTTCTTC.

The chain joins TRBV27 to TRBJ2-7; 7 nucleotides align to TRBD1. Losses at the gene ends were 4 bases for V and 2 bases for J; bases not matched to a gene: 5. The CDR3 length is 14 residues. Germline loops: CDR1 MNHEY, CDR2 SMNVEV (reference sequence). CDR3 in amino acids: CASSSEDRPYEQYF. The CDR3 DNA is TGTGCCAGCAGTTCAGAGGACAGGCCCTACGAGCAGTACTTC.

The table lists this clonotype with a few counts. The V and J genes are TRBV12-3 or TRBV12-4 and TRBJ2-3; 7 bases are shared with TRBD1. The CDR3 is 15 residues long. V lost 6 bases, J lost 4 bases, and 10 bases stayed unmatched. Written as DNA, the CDR3 is TGTGCCAGCAGCTCAACAACAGGGGTCGCAGATACGCAGTATTTT. This codes for CASSSTTGVADTQYF.

The rearrangement uses TRBV6-5 and TRBJ1-6; D call uncertain. V gave up 0 bases and J gave up 8 bases, with 14 bases separating them. This CDR3 has 16 residues. Germline V lookup: CDR1 MNHEY, CDR2 SVGAGI. DNA of the CDR3: TGTGCCAGCAGTTACTCGGCCGGGCGTTGGGATTCACCCCTCCACTTT. This gives the protein CASSYSAGRWDSPLHF.

This clonotype was recorded a few times. The chain has TRBV20-1 and TRBJ2-3; 10 bases match TRBD1. Germline V lookup: CDR1 DFQATT, CDR2 SNEGSKA (reference sequence). The CDR3 has 13 amino acids. The junction had 2 bases not matched to a gene; V was cut back by 6 bases and J by 2 bases. The CDR3 loop is CSAGQGDTDTQYF. CDR3 sequence (DNA): TGCAGTGCCGGACAGGGGGACACAGATACGCAGTATTTT.

Only a few counts were recorded for this clonotype. The chain joins TRBV7-2 to TRBJ2-3, with 9 bases that match TRBD2. Per germline, CDR1 SGHTA and CDR2 FQGNSA. This CDR3 is built from 17 residues. V gave up 5 bases and J gave up 1 base; unmatched junction bases: 10. This CDR3 reads CASSPRNSGGGTDTQYF. The CDR3 DNA is TGTGCCAGCAGCCCCCGAAATAGCGGGGGTGGCACAGATACGCAGTATTTT.

This clonotype was counted a few times. V and J are TRBV12-3 or TRBV12-4 and TRBJ1-6; D uncertain. V lost 0 bases to trimming and J lost 7 bases, with 10 bases between them. The CDR3 has 15 residues. The CDR3 here is CASSLASGWNSPLHF. The CDR3 DNA is TGTGCCAGCAGTTTAGCGTCCGGGTGGAATTCACCCCTCCACTTT.

The table lists this clonotype with a few counts. V is TRBV7-2 and J is TRBJ1-1; D is perhaps TRBD1 (5 bases). The germline gives CDR1 SGHTA, CDR2 FQGNSA. Trimming shortened V by 2 bases and J by 5 bases, and 9 bases separated the two germline ends. This CDR3 comprises 13 residues. The CDR3 DNA reads as TGTGCCAGCAGCTTAAAGGGGTATACTGAAGCTTTCTTT. This translates into CASSLKGYTEAFF.

As DNA, the CDR3 is TGCAGTGCCTTCCTTGGACAGGGAGCAGATACGCAGTATTTT. As protein: CSAFLGQGADTQYF. This chain joins TRBV20-1 and TRBJ2-3, with 8 nucleotides matching TRBD1. J gave up 4 bases and V 6 bases, and 9 bases lay outside the gene matches. Germline V gives CDR1 DFQATT, CDR2 SNEGSKA (reference sequence). This CDR3 is 14 amino acids long.

There are many counts of this clonotype. This sequence joins TRBV29-1 and TRBJ1-3; D is perhaps TRBD1 (5 bases). The germline V gene encodes CDR1 SQVTM and CDR2 ANQGSEA. The CDR3 is 13 residues long. V was trimmed by 1 base and J by 4 bases, leaving 8 bases between them. CDR3 protein: CSVEGRAGNTIYF. The CDR3, as DNA: TGCAGCGTTGAAGGCAGGGCCGGAAACACCATATATTTT.

This clonotype was seen repeatedly, ten times or more. The rearrangement joins TRBV29-1 to TRBJ2-3, with 12 bases aligning to TRBD2. The germline gives CDR1 SQVTM, CDR2 ANQGSEA. J lost 5 bases, V lost 4 bases, and 4 bases had no gene match. This CDR3 comprises 14 residues. The CDR3 is CSVASGGARDTQYF. Here the CDR3 DNA reads TGCAGCGTTGCTAGCGGGGGGGCAAGAGATACGCAGTATTTT.

This clonotype was seen ten or more times. The chain uses TRBV20-1 and TRBJ2-1; possibly TRBD2 for D (6 bases). The CDR3 is 11 residues long. V lost 7 bases, J lost 9 bases, and 13 bases lay in between. Germline CDR1 and CDR2: DFQATT and SNEGSKA (reference sequence). CDR3 in amino acids: CSVPGESEQFF. The DNA for the CDR3 is TGCAGTGTCCCGGGAGAGAGTGAGCAGTTCTTC.

In its sample, this clonotype was seen once. This chain connects TRBV30 to TRBJ2-7; D unresolved. CDR3 length equals 16 residues. Trimming removed 1 base at V and 6 bases at J, with 22 bases between. Germline CDR1 and CDR2: GTSNPN and SVGIG (reference sequence). This chain's CDR3 is CAWSGSRFVYVAEQYF. In DNA, the CDR3 is TGTGCCTGGAGTGGATCTCGTTTCGTCTACGTGGCCGAGCAGTACTTC. The variable domain in full, with the rest retrieved from reference TRBV30 and TRBJ2-7, is SQTIHQWPATLVQPVGSPLSLECTVEGTSNPNLYWYRQAAGRGLQLLFYSVGIGQISSEVPQNLSASRPQDRQFILSSKKLLLSDSGFYLCAWSGSRFVYVAEQYFGPGTRLTVT.

This clonotype appeared a few times. The V gene is TRBV7-9, the J gene TRBJ1-1; no reliable D call. Trimming removed 0 bases at V and 6 bases at J, with 11 bases between. The CDR3 sequence is 14 residues long. Germline V gene lookup returns CDR1 SEHNR and CDR2 FQNEAQ (reference sequence). The CDR3 loop is CASSLAPRQAEAFF. CDR3 nucleotide sequence: TGTGCCAGCAGCTTAGCCCCCCGACAAGCTGAAGCTTTCTTT.